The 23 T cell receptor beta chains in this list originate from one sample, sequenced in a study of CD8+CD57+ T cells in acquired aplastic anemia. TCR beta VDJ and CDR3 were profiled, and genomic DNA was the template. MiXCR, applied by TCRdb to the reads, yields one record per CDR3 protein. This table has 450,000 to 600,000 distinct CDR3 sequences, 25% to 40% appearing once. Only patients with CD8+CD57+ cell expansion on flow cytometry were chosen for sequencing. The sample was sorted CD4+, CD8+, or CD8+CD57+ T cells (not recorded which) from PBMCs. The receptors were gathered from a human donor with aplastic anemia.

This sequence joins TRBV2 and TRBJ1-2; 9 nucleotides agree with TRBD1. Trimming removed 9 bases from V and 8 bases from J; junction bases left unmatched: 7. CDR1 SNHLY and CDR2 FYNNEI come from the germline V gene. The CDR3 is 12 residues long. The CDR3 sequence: CARGTGNNGYTF. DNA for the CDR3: TGTGCCAGAGGGACAGGGAACAACGGCTACACCTTC.

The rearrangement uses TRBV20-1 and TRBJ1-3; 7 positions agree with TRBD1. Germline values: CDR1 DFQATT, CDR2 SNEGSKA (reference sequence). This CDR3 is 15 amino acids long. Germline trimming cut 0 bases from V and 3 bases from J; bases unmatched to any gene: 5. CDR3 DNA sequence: TGCAGTGCTAGAGATCGACGGACAGGTGGAAACACCATATATTTT. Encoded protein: CSARDRRTGGNTIYF.

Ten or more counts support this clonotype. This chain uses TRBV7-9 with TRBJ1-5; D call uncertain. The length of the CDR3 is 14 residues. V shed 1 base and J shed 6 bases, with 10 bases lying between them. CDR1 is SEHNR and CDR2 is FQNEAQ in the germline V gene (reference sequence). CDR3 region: CASSLGFQFQPQHF. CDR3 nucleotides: TGTGCCAGCAGCTTAGGTTTCCAGTTTCAGCCCCAGCATTTT.

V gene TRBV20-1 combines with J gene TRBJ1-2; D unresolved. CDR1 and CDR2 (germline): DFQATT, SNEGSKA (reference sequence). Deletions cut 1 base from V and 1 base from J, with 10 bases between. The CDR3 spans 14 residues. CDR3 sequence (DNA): TGCAGTGCTAGAGTTTTGTTGGATAACTATGGCTACACCTTC. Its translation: CSARVLLDNYGYTF.

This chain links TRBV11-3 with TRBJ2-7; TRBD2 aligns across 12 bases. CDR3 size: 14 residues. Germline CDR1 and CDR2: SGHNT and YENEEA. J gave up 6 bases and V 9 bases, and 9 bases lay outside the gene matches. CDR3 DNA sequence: TGTGCCAGGGAACGACTAGCGGGAGTTATCGAGCAGTACTTC. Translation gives CARERLAGVIEQYF.

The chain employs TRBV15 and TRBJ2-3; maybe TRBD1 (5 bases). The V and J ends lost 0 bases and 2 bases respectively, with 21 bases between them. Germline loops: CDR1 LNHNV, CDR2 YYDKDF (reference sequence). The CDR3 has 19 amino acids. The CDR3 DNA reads TGTGCCACCAGCAGAGATCTTAGGACACCTTTGAAAAACACAGATACGCAGTATTTT. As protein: CATSRDLRTPLKNTDTQYF.

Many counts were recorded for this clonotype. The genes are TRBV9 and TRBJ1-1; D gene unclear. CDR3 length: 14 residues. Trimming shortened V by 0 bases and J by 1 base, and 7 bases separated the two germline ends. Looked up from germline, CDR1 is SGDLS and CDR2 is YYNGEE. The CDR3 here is CASSVAPTNTEAFF. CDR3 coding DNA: TGTGCCAGCAGCGTAGCGCCTACGAACACTGAAGCTTTCTTT.

The CDR3 is CSAKIGGAADTQYF. For the CDR3, the DNA is TGCAGTGCGAAAATCGGGGGGGCCGCAGATACGCAGTATTTT. The rearrangement joins TRBV20-1 to TRBJ2-3; 8 nucleotides agree with TRBD2. With 6 bases clipped from V and 4 bases from J, the junction kept 9 bases outside the gene matches. CDR3 length: 14 residues. Per germline, CDR1 DFQATT and CDR2 SNEGSKA (reference sequence).

The CDR3, as DNA: TGTGCCAGCAGCCAAGCATTAGGACTAGCGGGGAATGAGCAGTACTTC. Amino acids: CASSQALGLAGNEQYF. The V call is TRBV9, the J call TRBJ2-7; 12 bases match TRBD2. V lost 4 bases, J lost 7 bases, and 12 bases stayed unmatched. Per the germline V gene, CDR1 is SGDLS and CDR2 is YYNGEE. The CDR3 is 16 amino acids.

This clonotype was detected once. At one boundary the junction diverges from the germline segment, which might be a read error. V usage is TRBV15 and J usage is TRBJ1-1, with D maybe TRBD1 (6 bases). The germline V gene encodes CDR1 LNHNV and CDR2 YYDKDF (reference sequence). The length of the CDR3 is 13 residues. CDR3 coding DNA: TGTGCCACCAGTACAGGGCAGTCCACTCAAGCTTTCTTT. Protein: CATSTGQSTQAFF.

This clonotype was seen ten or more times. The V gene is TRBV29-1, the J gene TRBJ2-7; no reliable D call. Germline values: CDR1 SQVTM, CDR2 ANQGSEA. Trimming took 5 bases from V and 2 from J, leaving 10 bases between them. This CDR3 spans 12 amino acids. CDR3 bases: TGCAGCGTTAGTGGCCGGGCCTACGAGCAGTACTTC. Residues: CSVSGRAYEQYF.

The CDR3, as DNA: TGTGCCAGCAGCAAAACTAGCGGGGGATACACAGATACGCAGTATTTT. It specifies CASSKTSGGYTDTQYF. This chain connects TRBV7-3 to TRBJ2-3; 11 bases line up with TRBD2. Trimming removed 5 bases from V and 2 bases from J; junction bases left unmatched: 6. There are 16 residues in the CDR3. The germline CDR1 and CDR2 sequences are SGHTA and FQGTGA.

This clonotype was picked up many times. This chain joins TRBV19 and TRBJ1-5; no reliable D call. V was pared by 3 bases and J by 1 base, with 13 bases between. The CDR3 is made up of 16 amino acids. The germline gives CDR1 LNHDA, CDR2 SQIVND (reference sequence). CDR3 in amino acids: CASSMGMNPSNQPQHF. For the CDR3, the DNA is TGTGCCAGTAGTATGGGGATGAATCCAAGCAATCAGCCCCAGCATTTT.

CDR3 sequence reads: CASSLEVGRKDEQYF. The CDR3 DNA reads as TGTGCCAGCAGCTTAGAGGTCGGTCGCAAGGACGAGCAGTACTTC. V gene TRBV7-9 combines with J gene TRBJ2-7; D not certain. V dropped 1 base and J dropped 5 bases, with 15 bases sitting between them. This CDR3 comprises 15 residues. CDR1 SEHNR and CDR2 FQNEAQ come from the germline V gene (reference sequence).

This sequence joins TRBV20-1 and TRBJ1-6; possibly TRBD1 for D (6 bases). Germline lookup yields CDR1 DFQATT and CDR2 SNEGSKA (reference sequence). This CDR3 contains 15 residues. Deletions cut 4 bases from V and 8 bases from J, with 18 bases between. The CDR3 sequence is CSATREGGLDSPLHF. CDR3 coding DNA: TGCAGTGCTACACGAGAGGGGGGGCTTGATTCACCCCTCCACTTT.

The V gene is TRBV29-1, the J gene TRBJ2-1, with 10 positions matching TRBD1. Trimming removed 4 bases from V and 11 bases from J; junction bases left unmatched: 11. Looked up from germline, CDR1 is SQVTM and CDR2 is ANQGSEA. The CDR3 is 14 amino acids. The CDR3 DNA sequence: TGCAGCGTTGGTCCGGGACAGGGGCACTACAAGCAGTTCTTC. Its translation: CSVGPGQGHYKQFF.

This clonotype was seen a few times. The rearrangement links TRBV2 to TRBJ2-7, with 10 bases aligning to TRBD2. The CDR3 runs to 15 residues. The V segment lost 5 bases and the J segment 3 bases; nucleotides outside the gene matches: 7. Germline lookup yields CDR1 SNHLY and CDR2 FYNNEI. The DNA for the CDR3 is TGTGCCAGCAGTCTCCCGTCTAGCGGGAGCTACGAGCAGTACTTC. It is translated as CASSLPSSGSYEQYF.

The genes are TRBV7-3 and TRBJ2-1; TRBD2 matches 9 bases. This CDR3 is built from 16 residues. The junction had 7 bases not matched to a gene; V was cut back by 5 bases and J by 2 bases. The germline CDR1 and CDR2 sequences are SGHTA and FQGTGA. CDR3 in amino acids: CASSVPSGVPYNEQFF. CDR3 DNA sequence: TGTGCCAGCAGCGTACCTAGCGGGGTCCCCTACAATGAGCAGTTCTTC.

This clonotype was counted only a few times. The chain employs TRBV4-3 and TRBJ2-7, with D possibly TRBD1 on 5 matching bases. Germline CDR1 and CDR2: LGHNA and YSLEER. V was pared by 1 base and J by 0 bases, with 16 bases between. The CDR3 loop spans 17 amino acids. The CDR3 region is CASSQGTGRAFSYEQYF. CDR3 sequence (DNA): TGCGCCAGCAGCCAAGGCACGGGCAGGGCCTTCTCCTACGAGCAGTACTTC.

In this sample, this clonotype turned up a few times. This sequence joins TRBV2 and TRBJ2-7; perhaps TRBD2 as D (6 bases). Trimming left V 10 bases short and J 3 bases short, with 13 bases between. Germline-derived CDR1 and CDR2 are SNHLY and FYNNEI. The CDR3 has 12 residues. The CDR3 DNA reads TGTGCCACGGGACTCCTAAACTACGAGCAGTACTTC. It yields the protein CATGLLNYEQYF.

The CDR3 loop is CASSYSMPTSGDEQFF. The CDR3 region has the DNA TGTGCCAGCAGTTACTCGATGCCGACTAGCGGCGATGAGCAGTTCTTC. V gene TRBV6-2 or TRBV6-3 combines with J gene TRBJ2-1, with 9 bases that match TRBD2. Looked up from germline, CDR1 is MNHEY and CDR2 is SVGEGT. The CDR3 length is 16 residues. The trim removed 0 bases at V and 8 bases at J, leaving 8 bases unmatched.

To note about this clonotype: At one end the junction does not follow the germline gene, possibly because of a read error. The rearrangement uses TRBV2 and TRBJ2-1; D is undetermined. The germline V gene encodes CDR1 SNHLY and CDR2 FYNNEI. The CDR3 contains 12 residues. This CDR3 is CAGRPNYNEQFF. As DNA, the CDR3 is TGTGCCGGCAGACCAAACTACAATGAGCAGTTCTTC.

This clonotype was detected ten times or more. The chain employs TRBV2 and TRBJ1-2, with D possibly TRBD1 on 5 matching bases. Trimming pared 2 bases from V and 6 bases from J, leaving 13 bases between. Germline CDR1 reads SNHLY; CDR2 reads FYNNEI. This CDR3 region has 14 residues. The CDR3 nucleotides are TGTGCCAGCAGTGAACTACCGACACAGGATGGCTACACCTTC. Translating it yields CASSELPTQDGYTF.